A selection of T cell receptor beta chains follows, all from one sample in a study of T cells in Graves' hyperthyroidism and ophthalmopathy. TCRdb re-analysed the multiplex PCR reads in MiXCR, keeping a single row per CDR3 protein. This sample has more than 500,000 distinct CDR3 sequences, with about 16% found just once. The sequenced sample consisted of blood. These receptors were taken from a woman aged 30 to 39 with Graves' ophthalmopathy. The CDR3 runs from the conserved cysteine through the conserved F or W. A D gene is named only where the DNA matches it firmly. A clone size is listed for some rows: how often the clone was seen (once, few, many), or a class if it is expanded.

>TRBV6-2/TRBV6-3|16|many|.|TRBJ2-1
CASSYEAPWGYNEQFF
TGTGCCAGCAGTTACGAGGCGCCATGGGGCTACAATGAGCAGTTCTTC
>TRBV29-1|12|few|.|TRBJ2-4
CSVGLAKNTQYF
TGCAGCGTGGGGTTAGCCAAAAACACTCAGTACTTC
>TRBV11-2|20|.|TRBD2|TRBJ2-1
CASSACPGLATPAIYNEQFF
TGTGCCAGCAGCGCATGCCCGGGACTAGCTACTCCCGCGATCTACAATGAGCAGTTCTTC
>TRBV30|13|few|.|TRBJ1-5
CAWSLEWNQPQHF
TGTGCCTGGAGTCTCGAGTGGAATCAGCCCCAGCATTTT
>TRBV11-1|16|many|TRBD2|TRBJ2-1
CASSLYRGRAHNEQFF
TGTGCCAGCAGCTTATATCGGGGGAGGGCCCACAATGAGCAGTTCTTC
>TRBV4-3|18|few|.|TRBJ2-1
CASSQARGGGANYNEQFF
TGCGCCAGCAGCCAAGCCCGAGGGGGAGGGGCTAACTACAATGAGCAGTTCTTC
>TRBV15|14|.|TRBD2|TRBJ2-3
CATRAGVLTDTQYF
TGTGCCACCAGGGCGGGAGTTTTGACAGATACGCAGTATTTT
>TRBV19|13|.|.|TRBJ2-4
CATRGRAKNIQYF
TGTGCCACAAGAGGACGGGCCAAAAACATTCAGTACTTC
>TRBV28|14|.|TRBD2|TRBJ2-1
CASSLGTSLSEQFF
TGTGCCAGCAGTTTAGGGACTAGCTTAAGTGAGCAGTTCTTC
>TRBV6-2/TRBV6-3|18|.|TRBD2|TRBJ2-1
CASSYIWSSGSSYNEQFF
TGTGCCAGCAGTTACATATGGTCTAGCGGGAGCTCCTACAATGAGCAGTTCTTC
>TRBV11-3|16|few|TRBD2|TRBJ2-3
CASSRSGSMGTDTQYF
TGTGCCAGCAGCCGTAGCGGGAGTATGGGGACAGATACGCAGTATTTT
>TRBV20-1|15|many|TRBD2|TRBJ2-2
CSAKDRDYATGELFF
TGCAGTGCTAAGGACCGGGACTACGCCACCGGGGAGCTGTTTTTT
>TRBV28|17|few|TRBD1|TRBJ2-2
CASSFPGTGVYTGELFF
TGTGCCAGCAGTTTCCCTGGGACAGGGGTTTACACCGGGGAGCTGTTTTTT
>TRBV20-1|15|many|.|TRBJ2-3
CSARSGAGFTDTQYF
TGCAGTGCTAGATCTGGGGCGGGATTCACAGATACGCAGTATTTT
>TRBV2|13|few|TRBD2|TRBJ2-3
CASKGGRAGTQYF
TGTGCCAGCAAGGGCGGGAGGGCAGGTACGCAGTATTTT
>TRBV9|13|few|.|TRBJ2-3
CASSPPVSDTQYF
TGTGCCAGCAGTCCTCCAGTTTCAGATACGCAGTATTTT
>TRBV7-9|14|.|.|TRBJ2-2
CASSLWTSSGELFF
TGTGCCAGCAGCTTATGGACGTCATCCGGGGAGCTGTTTTTT
>TRBV3-1|14|many|TRBD2|TRBJ2-2
CASSQASGREELFF
TGTGCCAGCAGCCAAGCTAGCGGGAGGGAGGAGCTGTTTTTT
>TRBV11-2|12|many|.|TRBJ2-3
CASSLEAMDQYF
TGTGCCAGCAGCTTAGAAGCAATGGATCAGTATTTT
>TRBV4-3|16|.|TRBD2|TRBJ2-1
CASSQERLAGYNEQFF
TGCGCCAGCAGCCAAGAGAGGCTAGCGGGCTACAATGAGCAGTTCTTC
>TRBV4-1|16|few|TRBD2|TRBJ2-5
CASSQAGLAGVETQYF
TGCGCCAGCAGCCAGGCGGGACTAGCGGGAGTGGAGACCCAGTACTTC
>TRBV6-5|17|few|.|TRBJ1-3
CASSYGWTPSAGNTIYF
TGTGCCAGCAGTTACGGATGGACCCCGAGCGCCGGAAACACCATATATTTT
>TRBV20-1|14|many|TRBD2|TRBJ2-1
CSASTSWPYNEQFF
TGCAGTGCTTCGACTAGCTGGCCCTACAATGAGCAGTTCTTC
>TRBV24-1|13|many|.|TRBJ1-1
CATRGDSNTEAFF
TGTGCCACCAGAGGCGATTCTAACACTGAAGCTTTCTTT
>TRBV20-1|17|many|TRBD2|TRBJ2-7
CSARDPLAGLSSYEQYF
TGCAGTGCTAGAGATCCCCTAGCGGGACTCAGCTCCTACGAGCAGTACTTC
>TRBV7-8|20|many|TRBD2|TRBJ2-7
CASSLGAIGLAGGPSYEQYF
TGTGCCAGCAGCTTAGGGGCTATTGGACTAGCGGGAGGGCCCTCCTACGAGCAGTACTTC
>TRBV20-1|15|many|.|TRBJ1-2
CSAQVLRRLGYGYTF
TGCAGTGCCCAAGTTCTCAGGAGGTTAGGCTATGGCTACACCTTC
>TRBV9|15|many|TRBD2|TRBJ2-3
CASSTSGDSSDTQYF
TGTGCCAGCAGCACTAGCGGGGACTCGTCAGATACGCAGTATTTT
>TRBV7-2|14|few|TRBD2|TRBJ2-4
CASSRGVAVNIQYF
TGTGCCAGCAGCCGGGGGGTAGCGGTGAACATTCAGTACTTC
>TRBV12-3/TRBV12-4|15|many|.|TRBJ1-1
CASSPVPIEYTEAFF
TGTGCCAGCAGTCCCGTGCCCATTGAGTACACTGAAGCTTTCTTT
>TRBV10-3|15|few|TRBD1|TRBJ1-3
CATEGQGRPGNTIYF
TGTGCCACCGAAGGACAGGGCCGCCCTGGAAACACCATATATTTT
>TRBV24-1|16|few|TRBD2|TRBJ2-1
CATSDRAGGPSDEQFF
TGTGCCACCAGTGACCGAGCGGGAGGGCCCTCAGATGAGCAGTTCTTC
>TRBV4-2|14|many|.|TRBJ1-4
CASSQDERNEKLFF
TGTGCCAGCAGCCAAGATGAAAGAAATGAAAAACTGTTTTTT
>TRBV7-2|13|many|.|TRBJ2-7
CASSLESFYEQYF
TGTGCCAGCAGCTTAGAGTCGTTCTACGAGCAGTACTTC
>TRBV7-3|15|many|.|TRBJ1-6
CASSLRGAYNSPLHF
TGTGCCAGCAGCCTAAGGGGGGCGTATAATTCACCCCTCCACTTT
>TRBV12-3/TRBV12-4|12|few|.|TRBJ2-5
CASSPPRGLTYF
TGTGCCAGCAGCCCACCCAGGGGTCTAACGTACTTC
>TRBV4-3|12|many|.|TRBJ1-1
CASSQDVGRAFF
TGCGCCAGCAGCCAAGATGTGGGACGGGCTTTCTTT
>TRBV28|13|many|TRBD1|TRBJ2-7
CASVGTGLYEQYF
TGTGCCAGCGTAGGGACAGGGCTCTACGAGCAGTACTTC
>TRBV20-1|14|.|.|TRBJ2-4
CSARDNLAKNIQYF
TGCAGTGCTAGAGACAATCTAGCCAAAAACATTCAGTACTTC
>TRBV28|11|few|.|TRBJ1-4
CARAFTRKLFF
TGTGCCAGGGCCTTTACGCGAAAACTGTTTTTT
>TRBV12-3/TRBV12-4|15|.|.|TRBJ2-5
CASSLGQAVKETQYF
TGTGCCAGCAGTTTAGGACAGGCCGTGAAAGAGACCCAGTACTTC
>TRBV20-1|10|.|.|TRBJ1-1
CSAGNTEAFF
TGCAGTGCTGGAAACACTGAAGCTTTCTTT
>TRBV6-2/TRBV6-3|15|few|TRBD2|TRBJ2-1
CASRLAGGPVGEQFF
TGTGCCAGCAGGTTAGCGGGAGGGCCAGTGGGTGAGCAGTTCTTC
>TRBV20-1|17|many|TRBD2|TRBJ2-5
CSAGVGREGRRQETQYF
TGCAGTGCTGGGGTCGGGCGGGAGGGCCGACGGCAAGAGACCCAGTACTTC
>TRBV2|16|many|.|TRBJ2-1
CASSIGLWGSYNEQFF
TGTGCCAGCAGCATCGGTCTCTGGGGCTCCTACAATGAGCAGTTCTTC
>TRBV5-1|17|many|TRBD1|TRBJ2-5
CASSLAPGQGNGETQYF
TGCGCCAGCAGCTTGGCTCCGGGACAGGGGAACGGAGAGACCCAGTACTTC
>TRBV3-1|15|many|.|TRBJ2-7
CASSQGSDRQYEQYF
TGTGCCAGCAGCCAAGGGTCGGACAGACAATACGAGCAGTACTTC
>TRBV12-3/TRBV12-4|11|once|.|TRBJ1-2
CASSQTFGYTF
TGTGCCAGCAGTCAAACATTCGGCTACACCTTC
>TRBV6-9|17|.|TRBD1|TRBJ2-3
CASSYPPGQGRPDTQYF
TGTGCCAGCAGTTACCCTCCGGGACAGGGGAGACCAGATACGCAGTATTTT
>TRBV6-2/TRBV6-3|15|.|.|TRBJ2-2
CASSPGVFGAGELFF
TGTGCCAGCAGCCCTGGAGTCTTTGGGGCCGGGGAGCTGTTTTTT
>TRBV18|15|many|TRBD1|TRBJ1-2
CASSPLGTDNYGYTF
TGTGCCAGCTCACCACTTGGGACAGACAACTATGGCTACACCTTC
>TRBV2|14|many|.|TRBJ1-1
CASSEWGGRSEAFF
TGTGCCAGCAGTGAATGGGGGGGGAGATCTGAAGCTTTCTTT
>TRBV7-9|15|.|TRBD1|TRBJ1-2
CASSLEGQGGVGYTF
TGTGCCAGCAGCTTAGAGGGACAGGGTGGGGTTGGCTACACCTTC
>TRBV28|16|.|.|TRBJ1-6
CASSSRDTYYNSPLHF
TGTGCCAGCAGTTCACGGGACACCTACTATAATTCACCCCTCCACTTT
>TRBV7-8|17|many|TRBD2|TRBJ2-3
CASSLELAGIHTDTQYF
TGTGCCAGCAGCTTAGAGCTAGCGGGGATACACACAGATACGCAGTATTTT
>TRBV7-2|14|many|.|TRBJ2-1
CASSFLGRNNEQFF
TGTGCCAGCAGCTTCCTCGGGAGAAACAATGAGCAGTTCTTC
>TRBV4-1|16|.|.|TRBJ2-1
CASSQLTGSSYNEQFF
TGCGCCAGCAGCCAACTAACAGGGAGCTCCTACAATGAGCAGTTCTTC
>TRBV7-2|17|many|TRBD2|TRBJ2-3
CASSLEGAGGVRNTQYF
TGTGCCAGCAGCTTAGAAGGAGCGGGAGGTGTACGAAATACGCAGTATTTT
>TRBV7-2|12|many|.|TRBJ2-1
CASSLPSNEQFF
TGTGCCAGCAGCTTACCTAGCAATGAGCAGTTCTTC
>TRBV7-3|13|many|.|TRBJ1-1
CASSLGYGTEAFF
TGTGCCAGCAGCTTAGGGTATGGGACTGAAGCTTTCTTT